Described below is a single TCR beta chain sequence and its context. This sample was included in a study of OX40 agonist ivuxolimab in advanced cancers. For the study at large: Intravenous ivuxolimab was administered to patients every 2 weeks at 0.01 to 10 mg/kg.

The CDR3 length is 14 residues. Germline V gene sequence: CDR1 MNHNS, CDR2 SASEGT. Germline trimming cut 5 bases from V and 9 bases from J; bases unmatched to any gene: 5. Here immunoSEQ multiplex PCR was the method, and the copy in TCRdb shows in-frame clones only, minus some. Here the sample spans around 80,000 clones, approximately 85% being singletons. The source was CD4+ or CD8+ T cells sorted from blood, collected in a trial of the OX40 agonist ivuxolimab. This TCR was sampled from an adult with an advanced solid tumor such as melanoma, head and neck, liver or kidney cancer. This chain uses TRBV6-1 with TRBJ1-6; 9 nucleotides align to TRBD1. DNA for the CDR3: TGTGCCAGCAGTCGAGACAGGGGGACTTCACCCCTCCACTTT. Its translation: CASSRDRGTSPLHF.